A single sample gave rise to the 30 T cell receptor beta chains below, sequenced in a study of shared clonotypes between healthy human individuals. This table comes from immunoSEQ multiplex PCR, and its TCRdb copy is limited to in-frame clones, with some not included. The sample lists 400,000 to 500,000 clones, roughly 85% occurring once. The sequencing input was PBMCs. The receptors were gathered from a woman aged 40 to 50 in good health. Some clones in this sample may be carry-over from other donors' samples.

The rearrangement uses TRBV5-1 and TRBJ2-3, with a possible D match to TRBD1 (6 bases). In germline, CDR1 is SGHRS, CDR2 YFSETQ. V was pared by 3 bases and J by 6 bases, with 20 bases between. The CDR3 is 16 amino acids. This CDR3 reads CASSSRVGQIPDTQYF. The CDR3, as DNA: TGCGCCAGCAGCTCGAGGGTGGGACAAATACCGGATACGCAGTATTTT.

This clone was observed a single time. The chain carries TRBV5-1 and TRBJ1-4, with D uncertain. Germline CDR1 is SGHRS and CDR2 is YFSETQ. The CDR3 length is 18 residues. V shed 3 bases and J shed 0 bases, with 18 bases lying between them. The CDR3 nucleotides are TGCGCCAGCAGCTCTGGAGGCCCAGGATGGGCAACTAATGAAAAACTGTTTTTT. Translating gives CASSSGGPGWATNEKLFF.

The chain recombines TRBV5-1 with TRBJ1-3; TRBD1 might be the D (5 bases). V lost 4 bases and J lost 1, with 9 bases in between. Germline V lookup: CDR1 SGHRS, CDR2 YFSETQ. CDR3 length: 14 residues. DNA for the CDR3: TGCGCCAGCAGCCCAGGGACGTCTGGAAACACCATATATTTT. It yields the protein CASSPGTSGNTIYF.

This chain uses TRBV11-2 with TRBJ2-3, with 7 bases fitting TRBD2. CDR3 length equals 15 residues. Germline-derived CDR1 and CDR2 are SGHAT and FQNNGV. Trimming took 4 bases from V and 6 from J; bases not matched to a gene: 10. In DNA, the CDR3 is TGTGCCAGCAGCTGGCAACGGGCGGGAGCCGATACGCAGTATTTT. It translates to CASSWQRAGADTQYF.

This chain joins TRBV6-6 and TRBJ2-3; no clear D. Germline-derived CDR1 and CDR2 are MNHNY and SVGAGI (reference sequence). The length of the CDR3 is 11 residues. V was pared by 6 bases and J by 6 bases, with 7 bases between. The CDR3: CASSYIDTQYF. The CDR3 DNA is TGTGCCAGCAGCTACATCGATACGCAGTATTTT.

This clone occurred a few times. Different DNA sequences within this sample yield the same CDR3. The rearrangement links TRBV19 to TRBJ2-7, with D possibly matching TRBD2 (6 bases). Per the germline V gene, CDR1 is LNHDA and CDR2 is SQIVND (reference sequence). The CDR3 contains 13 residues. Between the trimmed V and J ends, which lost 2 bases and 3 bases, there was a span of 8 bases. This CDR3 reads CASSIPGSYEQYF. Written as DNA, the CDR3 is TGTGCCAGTAGTATACCCGGGAGCTACGAGCAGTACTTC.

About this clone: Different DNA sequences within this sample yield the same CDR3. The chain is built from TRBV10-2 and TRBJ2-3; 10 nucleotides align to TRBD2. Germline-derived CDR1 and CDR2 are WSHSY and SAAADI. The junction had 7 bases not matched to a gene; V was cut back by 7 bases and J by 6 bases. The CDR3 totals 14 residues. The CDR3 loop is CASTLAGGADTQYF. CDR3 in DNA: TGCGCCAGCACCTTAGCGGGAGGCGCGGATACGCAGTATTTT.

The chain joins TRBV30 to TRBJ2-2, with 11 bases that match TRBD1. Unmatched junction bases numbered 6, after V lost 5 bases and J lost 10 bases. Germline assignment: CDR1 GTSNPN and CDR2 SVGIG (reference sequence). CDR3 length: 13 amino acids. The chain's CDR3 is CAWGGQGAAELFF. CDR3 sequence (DNA): TGTGCCTGGGGTGGACAGGGGGCAGCGGAGCTGTTTTTT.

The chain is built from TRBV28 and TRBJ1-2, with D possibly matching TRBD1 (5 bases). The CDR3 has 12 residues. V lost 8 bases, J lost 0 bases, and 7 bases lay in between. Germline CDR1 reads MDHEN; CDR2 reads SYDVKM. CDR3 residues: CASWGSNYGYTF. CDR3 in DNA: TGTGCCAGCTGGGGGTCTAACTATGGCTACACCTTC.

The chain recombines TRBV2 with TRBJ2-7; 11 bases match TRBD2. V shed 7 bases, J shed 5 bases, and the junction held 10 bases outside the gene matches. The germline V gene has CDR1 SNHLY and CDR2 FYNNEI. The CDR3 contains 15 residues. CDR3 sequence: CASTATSGTLHEQYF. The CDR3 DNA sequence: TGTGCCAGCACCGCGACTAGCGGGACTCTTCACGAGCAGTACTTC.

This clone has a single count. The chain recombines TRBV7-9 with TRBJ1-1, with D possibly being TRBD1 (5 bases). V was trimmed by 7 bases and J by 1 base, leaving 10 bases between them. Germline V gene lookup returns CDR1 SEHNR and CDR2 FQNEAQ (reference sequence). This CDR3 has 13 residues. Here the CDR3 DNA reads TGTGCCAGCATGGGAACAGGGAACACTGAAGCTTTCTTT. Translating gives CASMGTGNTEAFF.

This clone occurred once. The rearrangement joins TRBV28 to TRBJ1-5, with D perhaps matching TRBD1 (5 bases). V gave up 6 bases and J gave up 7 bases, with 16 bases separating them. The germline V gene has CDR1 MDHEN and CDR2 SYDVKM. This CDR3 comprises 14 residues. The CDR3 DNA follows: TGTGCCAGCAGCCATAGAACAGGCGGACAGCCCCAGCATTTT. It translates to CASSHRTGGQPQHF.

The chain combines TRBV7-3 with TRBJ2-2; a weak D match, TRBD1 (6 bases). Germline CDR1 SGHTA, CDR2 FQGTGA. This CDR3 is 14 amino acids long. V was pared by 5 bases and J by 7 bases, with 14 bases between. The CDR3 here is CASSTQGWGGELFF. In DNA form, the CDR3 reads TGTGCCAGCAGCACACAGGGTTGGGGCGGGGAGCTGTTTTTT.

V gene TRBV6-5 combines with J gene TRBJ2-7; the D call may be TRBD1 or TRBD2 (6 bases each). The CDR3 loop spans 14 amino acids. Germline V gene data show CDR1 as MNHEY and CDR2 as SVGAGI. V lost 2 bases and J 1 base, leaving 9 bases between the germline ends. As DNA, the CDR3 is TGTGCCAGCAGTTACGGGGGGCGTTCCTACGAGCAGTACTTC. Translating it yields CASSYGGRSYEQYF.

The V and J genes are TRBV5-1 and TRBJ1-1; perhaps TRBD1 as D (5 bases). The ends were cut back, 6 bases at V and 4 bases at J, with 19 bases in the middle. From germline, CDR1 is SGHRS and CDR2 YFSETQ. The CDR3 runs 15 residues. The CDR3 DNA sequence: TGCGCCAGCACCACCCAGCCGGGGGTGCGCACTGAAGCTTTCTTT. This codes for CASTTQPGVRTEAFF.

The chain combines TRBV2 with TRBJ1-2; D possibly corresponds to TRBD1 (6 bases). Trimming left V 6 bases short and J 0 bases short, with 14 bases between. CDR3 size: 15 residues. Germline V gene lookup returns CDR1 SNHLY and CDR2 FYNNEI. CDR3 nucleotide sequence: TGTGCCAGCAGACCTCGGACAGCTACTAACTATGGCTACACCTTC. Protein sequence: CASRPRTATNYGYTF.

The chain couples TRBV2 to TRBJ2-3, with D perhaps being TRBD1 or TRBD2 (5 bases each). CDR1 is SNHLY, CDR2 FYNNEI, per germline. The CDR3 extends over 12 amino acids. V lost 6 bases and J lost 2, with 6 bases in between. The CDR3: CASRGVTDTQYF. Here the CDR3 DNA reads TGTGCCAGCAGGGGGGTCACAGATACGCAGTATTTT. The full variable domain, rest sourced from reference TRBV2 and TRBJ2-3, is EPEVTQTPSHQVTQMGQEVILRCVPISNHLYFYWYRQILGQKVEFLVSFYNNEISEKSEIFDDQFSVERPDGSNFTLKIRSTKLEDSAMYFCASRGVTDTQYFGPGTRLTVL.

This chain uses TRBV19 with TRBJ2-1; 8 bases line up with TRBD1. V was pared by 6 bases and J by 5 bases, with 3 bases of the junction left unmatched. The CDR3 sequence is 13 residues long. Germline loops: CDR1 LNHDA, CDR2 SQIVND (reference sequence). The CDR3 reads CASSTGQDNEQFF. CDR3 nucleotide sequence: TGTGCCAGTAGCACGGGACAGGACAATGAGCAGTTCTTC.

There are a few counts of this clone. The rearrangement uses TRBV6-6 and TRBJ2-1; 11 nucleotides agree with TRBD2. J gave up 15 bases and V 0 bases, and 7 bases lay outside the gene matches. Per germline, CDR1 MNHNY and CDR2 SVGAGI (reference sequence). The CDR3 runs to 14 residues. CDR3 protein: CASSYSQLAGVLFF. CDR3 DNA: TGTGCCAGCAGTTACTCGCAACTAGCGGGAGTTTTGTTCTTC.

The chain links TRBV4-1 to TRBJ2-5, with 12 bases identical to TRBD2. The DNA matches TRBJ2-7 better at its end, which makes the J call doubtful. CDR1 is MGHRA, CDR2 YSYEKL, per germline. This CDR3 comprises 15 residues. The DNA for the CDR3 is TGCGCCAGCAGCCACCTGACTAGCGGGAGTAACGAGCAGTACTTC. Its protein is CASSHLTSGSNEQYF.

The chain employs TRBV7-8 and TRBJ2-1; D is possibly TRBD2 (6 bases). CDR1 and CDR2 (germline): SGHVS, FQNEAQ. The CDR3 is 18 residues long. V dropped 0 bases and J dropped 5 bases, with 20 bases sitting between them. CDR3 region: CASSLAFFRVGGDNEQFF. In DNA form, the CDR3 reads TGTGCCAGCAGCTTAGCGTTCTTCCGGGTCGGCGGGGACAATGAGCAGTTCTTC.

This chain joins TRBV7-6 and TRBJ2-7; TRBD1 agrees at 8 bases. This CDR3 region has 14 residues. After removal of 4 bases from V and 6 bases from J, the junction contained 8 bases not matched to a gene. Germline loops: CDR1 SGHVS, CDR2 FNYEAQ. CDR3 sequence reads: CASSSSLTGGEQYF. In DNA, the CDR3 is TGTGCCAGCAGCTCATCCTTAACAGGGGGCGAGCAGTACTTC.

A word on this clone: The same CDR3 is also encoded by other DNA sequences in this sample. The V and J genes are TRBV5-1 and TRBJ2-7; 10 bases are shared with TRBD2. V lost 7 bases to trimming and J lost 9 bases; unmatched junction nucleotides: 13. This CDR3 has 14 residues. Germline V CDR1 and CDR2: SGHRS, YFSETQ. DNA of the CDR3: TGCGCCAGCGGCCTGGAACCAGCGGGAGGGGGGCAGTACTTC. The encoded protein is CASGLEPAGGGQYF.

The chain links TRBV5-1 to TRBJ2-7, with 7 bases aligning to TRBD2. Germline V gives CDR1 SGHRS, CDR2 YFSETQ. Trimming removed 4 bases from V and 5 bases from J; junction bases left unmatched: 9. The CDR3 has 14 amino acids. CDR3 bases: TGCGCCAGCAGCCGGACTAGAACCCCCCACGAGCAGTACTTC. Translating gives CASSRTRTPHEQYF. The full variable domain, in which reference TRBV5-1 and TRBJ2-7 provide the parts outside the CDR3, is KAGVTQTPRYLIKTRGQQVTLSCSPISGHRSVSWYQQTPGQGLQFLFEYFSETQRNKGNFPGRFSGRQFSNSRSEMNVSTLELGDSALYLCASSRTRTPHEQYFGPGTRLTVT.

This clone was seen only once. The chain employs TRBV18 and TRBJ1-1; weak D call: TRBD1 (5 bases). This CDR3 is 14 amino acids long. The germline V gene encodes CDR1 KGHSH and CDR2 LQKENI. Trimming shortened V by 4 bases and J by 3 bases, and 12 bases separated the two germline ends. This CDR3 reads CASSQGEGYTEAFF. The CDR3 nucleotides are TGTGCCAGCTCACAAGGGGAGGGGTACACTGAAGCTTTCTTT.

The chain joins TRBV27 to TRBJ2-1, with 8 bases aligning to TRBD1. Germline V gene data show CDR1 as MNHEY and CDR2 as SMNVEV (reference sequence). The J segment lost 7 bases and the V segment lost 3 bases, leaving 8 bases of the junction unmatched. This CDR3 is built from 15 residues. This chain's CDR3 is CASSFFGQGANEQFF. The DNA of the CDR3 is TGTGCCAGCAGTTTTTTCGGACAGGGTGCAAATGAGCAGTTCTTC.

This clone was seen just once. The CDR3 nucleotides are TGCGCCAGCAGCCAAGAAAGTAGGCAATATAGCAATCAGCCCCAGCATTTT. Its translation is CASSQESRQYSNQPQHF. The rearrangement links TRBV4-1 to TRBJ1-5; D uncertain. CDR3 size: 17 residues. V was shortened by 0 bases and J by 0 bases, with 12 bases between the two germline ends. Germline lookup yields CDR1 MGHRA and CDR2 YSYEKL.

Worth noting for this clone: The sample carries other DNA sequences with the same CDR3. V gene TRBV5-6 combines with J gene TRBJ2-3; D remains ambiguous. Germline CDR1 reads SGHDT; CDR2 reads YYEEEE. Trimming removed 0 bases at V and 2 bases at J, with 7 bases between. This CDR3 is 14 amino acids long. The CDR3 sequence: CASSLGAHTDTQYF. The CDR3 DNA reads TGTGCCAGCAGCTTGGGAGCCCACACAGATACGCAGTATTTT.

A note on this clone: At the DNA level, this CDR3 is encoded by other sequences in the same sample as well. This chain links TRBV11-2 with TRBJ2-7; 10 nucleotides agree with TRBD2. The CDR3 spans 15 residues. Germline V lookup: CDR1 SGHAT, CDR2 FQNNGV. Trimming at V came to 0 bases and at J to 4 bases, leaving 3 bases not matched to a gene. CDR3 nucleotides: TGTGCCAGCAGCTTAGAGCTAGCGGGAGTGTACGAGCAGTACTTC. Its protein is CASSLELAGVYEQYF. The full variable domain, completed using reference TRBV11-2 and TRBJ2-7, is EAGVAQSPRYKIIEKRQSVAFWCNPISGHATLYWYQQILGQGPKLLIQFQNNGVVDDSQLPKDRFSAERLKGVDSTLKIQPAKLEDSAVYLCASSLELAGVYEQYFGPGTRLTVT.

The CDR3 sequence is CASSQMRTGRETQYF. CDR3 in DNA: TGTGCCAGCTCACAAATGAGGACAGGGAGAGAGACCCAGTACTTC. This sequence joins TRBV18 and TRBJ2-5; 8 positions match TRBD1. The CDR3 runs 15 residues. Per germline, CDR1 KGHSH and CDR2 LQKENI. The J segment lost 4 bases and the V segment lost 4 bases, leaving 8 bases of the junction unmatched.